This entry describes one T cell receptor beta chain. Its target is not known. Primers included in the PCR were 60 Vbeta and 13 Jbeta primers. Here immunoSEQ multiplex PCR was the method, and the copy in TCRdb shows in-frame clones only, minus some. There are about 120,000 clones in the sample; 50% to 65% occur only once, and roughly 9.7% lies in the top ten. This entry comes from a study of cytomegalovirus exposure and HLA in healthy donors. Findings and limits, study-wide: Data from an earlier analysis indicated that most TCR beta V segments were productive either about 90% or about 30% of the time. The presence/absence work took it that sequencing depth was about the same across donors. Later on, analysis showed that most CMV-associated TCR beta chains appeared to be HLA-restricted.

The CDR3 is 17 residues long. V was pared by 0 bases and J by 4 bases, with 11 bases of the junction left unmatched. The germline V gene encodes CDR1 SGHDN and CDR2 FVKESK. The rearrangement links TRBV14 to TRBJ1-2, with 7 nucleotides matching TRBD1. This TCR was recovered from a woman aged 35 to 49 in good health and CMV-seropositive. The sequenced sample was PBMCs. The CDR3 here is CASSQDNMLAGGYGYTF. CDR3 nucleotides: TGTGCCAGCAGCCAAGACAATATGTTGGCAGGGGGCTATGGCTACACCTTC.